Each of the 19 T cell receptor beta chains below was sequenced from the same sample in a study of blood T cell repertoires in COVID-19. The protocol was immunoSEQ multiplex PCR, while the TCRdb copy is restricted to in-frame clones and leaves out a portion. Among around 160,000 clones, around 80% were seen once, and the ten largest hold 10% to 15%. Sequenced input: peripheral blood. The receptors shown here come from a man between 60 and 75 years old with active or convalescent COVID-19.

The chain has TRBV27 and TRBJ2-5, with a tentative D call TRBD2 (6 bases). CDR1 and CDR2 (germline): MNHEY, SMNVEV (reference sequence). CDR3 length: 15 residues. Trimming removed 11 bases from V and 0 bases from J, with 19 bases in between. The CDR3 loop reads CAYKVAGLYQETQYF. The CDR3 nucleotides are TGTGCCTACAAGGTGGCGGGATTGTACCAAGAGACCCAGTACTTC.

The chain couples TRBV24-1 to TRBJ2-4, with 9 bases identical to TRBD1. Germline V lookup: CDR1 KGHDR, CDR2 SFDVKD. V was clipped by 7 bases and J by 9 bases; unmatched bases: 6. CDR3 length: 13 residues. CDR3: CATSATGGTIQYF. The CDR3 region has the DNA TGTGCCACCAGCGCGACAGGGGGTACCATTCAGTACTTC.

The gene calls are TRBV25-1 and TRBJ2-1; TRBD2 matches at 7 bases. The CDR3 length is 16 residues. Trimming at V came to 6 bases and at J to 8 bases, leaving 16 bases not matched to a gene. CDR1 MGHDK and CDR2 SYGVNS come from the germline V gene. The CDR3 loop is CASSVGTKGSWDEQFF. As DNA, the CDR3 is TGTGCCAGCAGCGTTGGGACTAAAGGTTCTTGGGATGAGCAGTTCTTC.

The V gene is TRBV5-6, the J gene TRBJ1-5; 9 bases are a match to TRBD1. Germline values: CDR1 SGHDT, CDR2 YYEEEE. The CDR3 contains 14 residues. The V gene end was trimmed by 2 bases and the J gene end by 4 bases; junction bases not matched to a gene: 1. The CDR3 DNA is TGTGCCAGCAGCTTTGGGACAGGGAATCAGCCCCAGCATTTT. Translated, it gives CASSFGTGNQPQHF.

The V and J genes are TRBV7-2 and TRBJ2-7; 9 nucleotides agree with TRBD1. The CDR3 length is 14 residues. Germline V gene sequence: CDR1 SGHTA, CDR2 FQGNSA. V lost 3 bases to trimming and J lost 3 bases; unmatched junction nucleotides: 3. CDR3 sequence reads: CASSLGQGGYEQYF. The DNA of the CDR3 is TGTGCCAGCAGCTTGGGACAGGGAGGCTACGAGCAGTACTTC.

In its sample, this clone was seen a few times. The chain combines TRBV23-1 with TRBJ2-6; D perhaps matches TRBD1 (7 bases). TRBV23-1 is reported as an ORF; its role is uncertain. Trimming took off 3 bases at V and 0 bases at J, with 21 bases between the two ends. The length of the CDR3 is 20 residues. CDR3 DNA: TGCGCCAGCAGTCATTCGGCCTGCAGGGGGGCCAACTCTGGGGCCAACGTCCTGACTTTC. Translation gives CASSHSACRGANSGANVLTF.

The genes are TRBV19 and TRBJ1-5; weak D call: TRBD1 (5 bases). V lost 6 bases, J lost 2 bases, and 8 bases lay in between. The CDR3 totals 13 residues. Germline CDR1 is LNHDA and CDR2 is SQIVND (reference sequence). The CDR3 nucleotides read TGTGCCAGTAGCAGGGCTCGCAATCAGCCCCAGCATTTT. Translated: CASSRARNQPQHF.

The chain combines TRBV10-3 with TRBJ2-7, with TRBD2 identical over 8 bases. The V gene end was trimmed by 6 bases and the J gene end by 2 bases; junction bases not matched to a gene: 0. The CDR3 covers 12 residues. Germline CDR1 is ENHRY and CDR2 is SYGVKD. The CDR3 loop is CAISGGAYEQYF. The DNA of the CDR3 is TGTGCCATCAGCGGGGGGGCCTACGAGCAGTACTTC.

The rearrangement links TRBV6-5 to TRBJ2-5; TRBD2 matches 9 bases. The CDR3 covers 15 residues. CDR1 and CDR2 from the germline V gene are MNHEY and SVGAGI. V gave up 2 bases and J gave up 5 bases; unmatched junction bases: 6. CDR3 region: CASSYSGGREETQYF. CDR3 nucleotide sequence: TGTGCCAGCAGTTACAGCGGGGGGCGGGAGGAGACCCAGTACTTC.

In this sample, this clone turned up a few times. The J gene is TRBJ1-1, the V gene TRBV5-1, with no clear D. This CDR3 spans 13 amino acids. V was trimmed by 2 bases and J by 1 base, leaving 6 bases between them. Germline V CDR1 and CDR2: SGHRS, YFSETQ. The CDR3 loop is CASSFNSNTEAFF. CDR3 in DNA: TGCGCCAGCAGCTTCAATTCGAACACTGAAGCTTTCTTT.

This clone was detected once. Written as DNA, the CDR3 is TGTGCCAGTAGTCCCGGGACAGCGATCGTCAATCAGCCCCAGCATTTT. It translates to CASSPGTAIVNQPQHF. The chain employs TRBV19 and TRBJ1-5; 7 nucleotides align to TRBD1. Germline CDR1 is LNHDA and CDR2 is SQIVND (reference sequence). CDR3 length: 16 amino acids. V lost 5 bases and J lost 3; bases outside the gene matches: 10.

Written as DNA, the CDR3 is TGTGCCAGCAGCTACCGGACAGGGGGCGTCGACACCGGGGAGCTGTTTTTT. Translated: CASSYRTGGVDTGELFF. The V and J genes are TRBV7-3 and TRBJ2-2, with TRBD1 matching over 11 bases. The V segment lost 4 bases and the J segment 3 bases; nucleotides outside the gene matches: 7. This CDR3 is 17 amino acids long. Germline loops: CDR1 SGHTA, CDR2 FQGTGA. The complete variable domain, with remaining parts taken from reference TRBV7-3 and TRBJ2-2, reads GAGVSQTPSNKVTEKGKYVELRCDPISGHTALYWYRQSLGQGPEFLIYFQGTGAADDSGLPNDRFFAVRPEGSVSTLKIQRTERGDSAVYLCASSYRTGGVDTGELFFGEGSRLTVL.

This chain joins TRBV4-2 and TRBJ2-2, with 10 bases matching TRBD1. The V segment lost 1 base and the J segment 4 bases; nucleotides outside the gene matches: 6. This CDR3 region has 17 residues. The germline CDR1 and CDR2 sequences are LGHNA and YNFKEQ. The CDR3 here is CASSQAPGQGFTGELFF. In DNA form, the CDR3 reads TGTGCCAGCAGCCAAGCGCCGGGACAGGGGTTCACCGGGGAGCTGTTTTTT.

This sequence joins TRBV27 and TRBJ2-5, with D possibly TRBD1 on 5 matching bases. Germline CDR1 and CDR2: MNHEY and SMNVEV (reference sequence). V was shortened by 2 bases and J by 5 bases, with 9 bases between the two germline ends. The CDR3 is 13 residues long. DNA for the CDR3: TGTGCCAGCAGTTTAAAGGGGAAGGAGACCCAGTACTTC. Translated: CASSLKGKETQYF.

The chain joins TRBV9 to TRBJ2-3; D might be TRBD2 (7 bases). V gave up 2 bases and J gave up 0 bases, with 10 bases separating them. The CDR3 length is 15 residues. In germline, CDR1 is SGDLS, CDR2 YYNGEE. DNA of the CDR3: TGTGCCAGCAGCGTTCGGGGGGCTAGCACAGATACGCAGTATTTT. This codes for CASSVRGASTDTQYF.

The genes are TRBV6-2 or TRBV6-3 and TRBJ2-5; 7 bases are shared with TRBD1. The CDR3 consists of 12 residues. Looked up from germline, CDR1 is MNHEY and CDR2 is SVGEGT. V lost 4 bases to trimming and J lost 5 bases; unmatched junction nucleotides: 1. The CDR3 loop reads CASSSRGETQYF. The DNA of the CDR3 is TGTGCCAGCAGTTCCAGGGGGGAGACCCAGTACTTC.

The chain recombines TRBV24-1 with TRBJ2-7; 7 nucleotides align to TRBD1. Unmatched junction bases numbered 2, after V lost 3 bases and J lost 4 bases. Germline CDR1 KGHDR, CDR2 SFDVKD. The length of the CDR3 is 13 residues. The CDR3 DNA reads TGTGCCACCAGTGATAACAGGGGATACGAGCAGTACTTC. It specifies CATSDNRGYEQYF.

The chain carries TRBV15 and TRBJ1-4; 7 nucleotides match TRBD1. This CDR3 region has 15 residues. V shed 5 bases and J 1 base; nucleotides not matched to a gene: 4. CDR1 is LNHNV, CDR2 YYDKDF, per germline (reference sequence). DNA for the CDR3: TGTGCCACCAGCGGTGACAGGGTAACTAATGAAAAACTGTTTTTT. Protein sequence: CATSGDRVTNEKLFF.

The chain recombines TRBV6-5 with TRBJ1-5; TRBD1 aligns across 7 bases. CDR3 length equals 15 residues. The junction had 5 bases not matched to a gene; V was cut back by 4 bases and J by 2 bases. The V gene's germline CDR1 is MNHEY and CDR2 SVGAGI. The CDR3: CASSFTGAGNQPQHF. The CDR3 coding sequence is TGTGCCAGCAGTTTCACAGGGGCTGGCAATCAGCCCCAGCATTTT.